Each of the 21 T cell receptor beta chains below was sequenced from the same sample in a study of blood T cells in healthy people across ages. Sample-barcoded 5' priming and a J-beta primer mix drove a second PCR of roughly 6 to 12 cycles. TCRdb passed the 5' RACE reads through MiXCR, listing each CDR3 protein once. Seen here are more than 600,000 distinct CDR3 sequences, roughly 25% observed once, and the top ten hold under 10%. This sample also belongs to another study, concerning T cells of mothers and their children.

The material sequenced was blood. These receptors were collected from a boy between 10 and 17 years old in good health.

This clonotype has only a few counts. The chain links TRBV3-1 to TRBJ2-3; TRBD2 matches 13 bases. Per the germline V gene, CDR1 is LGHDT and CDR2 is YNNKEL (reference sequence). With 2 bases clipped from V and 2 bases from J, the junction kept 4 bases outside the gene matches. The CDR3 runs 17 residues. The CDR3 loop is CASSQSGLAGLTDTQYF. DNA of the CDR3: TGTGCCAGCAGCCAATCGGGACTAGCGGGGCTCACAGATACGCAGTATTTT.

The rearrangement uses TRBV24-1 and TRBJ1-6; a possible D gene is TRBD1 (6 bases). The V and J ends lost 5 bases and 5 bases respectively, with 12 bases between them. The CDR3 is 15 amino acids. Germline V gives CDR1 KGHDR, CDR2 SFDVKD. Here the CDR3 reads CATSAGTTNNSPLHF. CDR3 coding DNA: TGTGCCACCAGTGCTGGGACAACAAATAATTCACCCCTCCACTTT.

The sample holds a few counts of this clonotype. The genes are TRBV5-1 and TRBJ2-5; weak D call: TRBD2 (5 bases). The germline CDR1 and CDR2 sequences are SGHRS and YFSETQ. The CDR3 covers 12 residues. Deletions cut 5 bases from V and 3 bases from J, with 8 bases between. Here the CDR3 reads CASSGREETQYF. The CDR3 DNA follows: TGCGCCAGCAGTGGGAGAGAAGAGACCCAGTACTTC.

The table lists this clonotype with a few counts. The V and J genes are TRBV20-1 and TRBJ2-4, with a weak D call TRBD2 (5 bases). V was trimmed by 3 bases and J by 9 bases, leaving 12 bases between them. The CDR3 loop spans 12 amino acids. In germline, CDR1 is DFQATT, CDR2 SNEGSKA (reference sequence). The CDR3 bases are TGCAGTGCTAGGTGGGCCGCGGGCATTCAGTACTTC. This gives the protein CSARWAAGIQYF.

The chain joins TRBV20-1 to TRBJ2-1, with TRBD1 matching over 8 bases. CDR3 size: 14 residues. V was clipped by 3 bases and J by 4 bases; unmatched bases: 5. Per the germline V gene, CDR1 is DFQATT and CDR2 is SNEGSKA (reference sequence). Here the CDR3 DNA reads TGCAGTGCTAGGGGTACAGGGGGTTACAATGAGCAGTTCTTC. It encodes CSARGTGGYNEQFF.

The V gene is TRBV28, the J gene TRBJ2-7; weak D call: TRBD2 (6 bases). The CDR3 is 16 residues long. V dropped 2 bases and J dropped 5 bases, with 19 bases sitting between them. The V gene's germline CDR1 is MDHEN and CDR2 SYDVKM. This chain's CDR3 is CASSLNPRGGNNEQYF. Here the CDR3 DNA reads TGTGCCAGCAGTTTAAACCCCCGTGGAGGGAACAACGAGCAGTACTTC.

This clonotype has more than one count but fewer than ten. The J gene is TRBJ2-5, the V gene TRBV25-1, with TRBD1 matching over 9 bases. The last part of the DNA fits TRBJ2-7 better; the J call may be wrong. Per germline, CDR1 MGHDK and CDR2 SYGVNS. This CDR3 region has 15 residues. CDR3 nucleotides: TGTGCCAGCAGTGATCCGGGACAGGGATATAGCGAGCAGTACTTC. Its translation is CASSDPGQGYSEQYF.

Only a few counts were recorded for this clonotype. The junction departs from germline at one end; a sequencing error may be responsible. This rearrangement joins TRBV7-7 to TRBJ1-4, with 7 bases lining up with TRBD1. Germline V gene sequence: CDR1 SSHAT, CDR2 FNYEAQ (reference sequence). This CDR3 has 15 amino acids. The CDR3 spells CASSRTGQSNEKLFF. The CDR3 coding sequence is TGTGCTAGCAGCCGGACGGGACAGTCTAATGAAAAACTGTTTTTT. Drawing the rest from reference TRBV7-7 and TRBJ1-4, the complete variable domain is GAGVSQSPRYKVTKRGQDVTLRCDPISSHATLYWYQQALGQGPEFLTYFNYEAQPDKSGLPSDRFSAERPEGSISTLTIQRTEQRDSAMYRCASSRTGQSNEKLFFGSGTQLSVL.

The CDR3 reads CASSPTDYNEQFF. DNA of the CDR3: TGTGCCAGCAGTCCAACGGACTACAATGAGCAGTTCTTC. V is TRBV28 and J is TRBJ2-1; D is ambiguous. The V end was cut by 5 bases, the J end by 3 bases, with 8 bases between. This CDR3 contains 13 residues. Germline V gene sequence: CDR1 MDHEN, CDR2 SYDVKM.

This chain links TRBV29-1 with TRBJ2-3, with D possibly matching TRBD2 (5 bases). Germline V gives CDR1 SQVTM, CDR2 ANQGSEA. Trimming removed 7 bases at V and 1 base at J, with 15 bases between. This CDR3 is built from 14 residues. The DNA for the CDR3 is TGCAGCGCCGAGCTAGCATATGGCACAGATACGCAGTATTTT. This codes for CSAELAYGTDTQYF.

This clonotype was counted a few times. J is TRBJ2-2 and V is TRBV6-5; D is possibly TRBD1 (5 bases). This CDR3 is built from 14 residues. Per the germline V gene, CDR1 is MNHEY and CDR2 is SVGAGI. V lost 7 bases and J 1 base, leaving 10 bases between the germline ends. CDR3 nucleotide sequence: TGTGCCAGCATCAGACAGCAGAACACCGGGGAGCTGTTTTTT. Translation gives CASIRQQNTGELFF.

The chain combines TRBV14 with TRBJ2-5; D call uncertain. Judging by the DNA end, TRBJ2-7 fits better; the J call may be wrong. The CDR3 consists of 13 residues. CDR1 is SGHDN and CDR2 is FVKESK in the germline V gene. The chain's CDR3 is CASSQVGYYEQYF. CDR3 nucleotide sequence: TGTGCCAGCAGCCAAGTCGGGTACTACGAGCAGTACTTC.

V is TRBV7-9 and J is TRBJ2-2; D gene ambiguous. V lost 4 bases and J lost 5, with 8 bases in between. CDR3 length: 13 residues. Germline V lookup: CDR1 SEHNR, CDR2 FQNEAQ (reference sequence). CDR3 region: CASSSLLTGELFF. DNA for the CDR3: TGTGCCAGCAGCTCGCTGTTAACCGGGGAGCTGTTTTTT.

V gene TRBV7-2 combines with J gene TRBJ2-1, with 7 bases matching TRBD2. Germline V gene lookup returns CDR1 SGHTA and CDR2 FQGNSA. The V and J ends lost 2 bases and 9 bases, in that order; junction bases with no gene match: 10. CDR3 size: 15 residues. The CDR3 DNA is TGTGCCAGCAGCTTAAGCGGGACGGCGGCTATTGAGCAGTTCTTC. This translates into CASSLSGTAAIEQFF.

V and J are TRBV7-2 and TRBJ2-1; the D gene is possibly TRBD2 (5 bases). The J call could be wrong; TRBJ2-5 is a better fit for the DNA end. This CDR3 is 14 amino acids long. Germline CDR1 is SGHTA and CDR2 is FQGNSA. Here the CDR3 reads CASSLDGVRETQYF. For the CDR3, the DNA is TGTGCCAGCAGCTTAGACGGGGTTCGGGAGACCCAGTACTTC.

The chain carries TRBV28 and TRBJ2-7; 7 bases are a match to TRBD1. CDR1 and CDR2 from the germline V gene are MDHEN and SYDVKM. After removal of 6 bases from V and 3 bases from J, the junction contained 5 bases not matched to a gene. The CDR3 covers 13 residues. CDR3 residues: CASSGQALYEQYF. DNA of the CDR3: TGTGCCAGCAGCGGACAGGCCCTCTACGAGCAGTACTTC.

The J gene is TRBJ1-2, the V gene TRBV11-1; TRBD1 might be the D (5 bases). Between the trimmed V and J ends, which lost 5 bases and 3 bases, there was a span of 19 bases. The germline CDR1 and CDR2 sequences are SGHAT and FQDESV (reference sequence). The CDR3 sequence is 16 residues long. CDR3 bases: TGTGCCAGCAGCCGTCTAGGGGAAATGAGGGACTATGGCTACACCTTC. Its protein is CASSRLGEMRDYGYTF.

This clonotype showed up just a few times. The chain couples TRBV7-6 to TRBJ2-3, with TRBD2 identical over 12 bases. CDR1 SGHVS and CDR2 FNYEAQ come from the germline V gene. The V and J ends lost 5 bases and 6 bases, in that order; junction bases with no gene match: 9. CDR3 size: 16 residues. The DNA for the CDR3 is TGTGCCAGCAGCACACTAGCGGGGGGAACAGGCGATACGCAGTATTTT. Amino acid sequence: CASSTLAGGTGDTQYF.

This clonotype showed up just once. This chain connects TRBV28 to TRBJ1-1; D is unclear. The CDR3 is made up of 15 amino acids. Germline V gene data show CDR1 as MDHEN and CDR2 as SYDVKM. Trimming removed 6 bases from V and 1 base from J, with 15 bases in between. DNA for the CDR3: TGTGCCAGCAGCCCCTGGGCGGCTGGGAACACTGAAGCTTTCTTT. This encodes CASSPWAAGNTEAFF.

The chain couples TRBV18 to TRBJ1-5, with a possible D match to TRBD1 (6 bases). Germline CDR1 is KGHSH and CDR2 is LQKENI. Trimming removed 2 bases at V and 4 bases at J, with 12 bases between. This CDR3 is 15 amino acids long. For the CDR3, the DNA is TGTGCCAGCTCACCAATCCAGGGGACTAATCAGCCCCAGCATTTT. Translating gives CASSPIQGTNQPQHF. The entire variable domain, with the rest obtained from reference TRBV18 and TRBJ1-5, is as follows: NAGVMQNPRHLVRRRGQEARLRCSPMKGHSHVYWYRQLPEEGLKFMVYLQKENIIDESGMPKERFSAEFPKEGPSILRIQQVVRGDSAAYFCASSPIQGTNQPQHFGDGTRLSIL.

This clonotype was observed at least ten times. The chain combines TRBV12-3 or TRBV12-4 with TRBJ2-1; D unclear. The CDR3 spans 13 residues. Trimming removed 5 bases at V and 9 bases at J, with 14 bases between. The CDR3 loop is CASSTFSGSEQFF. CDR3 sequence (DNA): TGTGCCAGCAGTACCTTTTCCGGGTCTGAGCAGTTCTTC.